This T cell receptor (beta chain) was sequenced during a study of patients and donors after allogeneic stem cell transplantation. This clonotype came up a few times. The ends were cut back, 4 bases at V and 0 bases at J, with 24 bases in the middle. This CDR3 region has 20 residues. CDR1 and CDR2 (germline): LNHNV, YYDKDF (reference sequence). TCRdb re-called the RT-PCR reads through MiXCR, storing one row per CDR3 protein. This table has a few hundred thousand distinct CDR3 sequences, 35% to 45% appearing once. The sequence came from a human donor who was either an allogeneic HSCT recipient or a stem cell or donor lymphocyte infusion donor (not recorded which). It is not recorded whose cells these are; they may come from a transplant donor. The chain uses TRBV15 and TRBJ1-4; the D gene is possibly TRBD1 (6 bases). Sequencing used blood, either unsorted or a sorted T cell fraction (not recorded which). The CDR3 region has the DNA TGTGCCACCAGCACTCTTCTCAGGGGACTACCTCTTGCAACTAATGAAAAACTGTTTTTT. Residues: CATSTLLRGLPLATNEKLFF.